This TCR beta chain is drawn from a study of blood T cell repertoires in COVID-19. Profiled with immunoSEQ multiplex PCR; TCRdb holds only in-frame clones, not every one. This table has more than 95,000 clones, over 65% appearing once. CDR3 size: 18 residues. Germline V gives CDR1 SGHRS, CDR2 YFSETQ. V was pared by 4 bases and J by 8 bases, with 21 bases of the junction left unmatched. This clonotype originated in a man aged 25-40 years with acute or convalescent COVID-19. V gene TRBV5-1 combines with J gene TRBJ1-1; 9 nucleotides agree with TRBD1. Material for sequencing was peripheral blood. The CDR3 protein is CASSPNNLQGAKSGEAFF. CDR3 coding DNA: TGCGCCAGCAGCCCGAATAATTTACAGGGGGCGAAATCCGGAGAAGCTTTCTTT.